The sequence of this T cell receptor beta chain was determined in a study of blood T cell repertoires in COVID-19. Study background: The samples span acute and convalescent COVID-19 from the United States, Italy and Spain.

Here immunoSEQ multiplex PCR was the method, and the copy in TCRdb shows in-frame clones only, minus some. In the table there are around 49,000 clones, more than 85% of which are singletons. The CDR3 extends over 14 amino acids. Trimming took off 8 bases at V and 0 bases at J, with 10 bases between the two ends. Germline CDR1 is SNHLY and CDR2 is FYNNEI. The TCR sequence derives from a man between 60 and 75 years old with COVID-19, enrolled during active disease. What was sequenced was peripheral blood. The chain has TRBV2 and TRBJ2-2, with D possibly matching TRBD1 (6 bases). Here the CDR3 reads CASGGQPNTGELFF. CDR3 nucleotide sequence: TGTGCCAGCGGTGGACAGCCGAACACCGGGGAGCTGTTTTTT. Full variable domain (missing parts from reference TRBV2 and TRBJ2-2): EPEVTQTPSHQVTQMGQEVILRCVPISNHLYFYWYRQILGQKVEFLVSFYNNEISEKSEIFDDQFSVERPDGSNFTLKIRSTKLEDSAMYFCASGGQPNTGELFFGEGSRLTVL.